The 30 T cell receptor beta chains below come from one sample, sequenced in a study of shared clonotypes between healthy human individuals. Sequencing used immunoSEQ multiplex PCR; TCRdb keeps in-frame clones, though not all of them. This table has over a million clones, roughly 80% appearing once. Sample: memory CD4+ T cells sorted from blood. The subset here: CD45RA-negative fraction. All receptors derive from a young man in good health.

The J gene is TRBJ2-1, the V gene TRBV10-3; perhaps TRBD1 as D (6 bases). Germline V lookup: CDR1 ENHRY, CDR2 SYGVKD. The CDR3 is 11 amino acids. Trimming shortened V by 11 bases and J by 7 bases, and 12 bases separated the two germline ends. The CDR3 DNA reads TGTGCCGCCGGCAGGGGAAATGAGCAGTTCTTC. Translated, it gives CAAGRGNEQFF.

The chain is built from TRBV5-1 and TRBJ2-2; D is possibly TRBD1 or TRBD2 (6 bases each). The CDR3 is made up of 16 amino acids. V lost 8 bases and J 5 bases, leaving 22 bases between the germline ends. CDR1 and CDR2 (germline): SGHRS, YFSETQ. The CDR3, as DNA: TGCGCCAGTATACTAGGGGGGACACCCACGACCGGGGAGCTGTTTTTT. Protein product: CASILGGTPTTGELFF.

The chain combines TRBV5-1 with TRBJ2-5, with D possibly being TRBD2 (7 bases). The CDR3 consists of 17 residues. Trimming took 4 bases from V and 5 from J, leaving 24 bases between them. Germline CDR1 SGHRS, CDR2 YFSETQ. CDR3 in amino acids: CASSPSPGGRSGETQYF. The CDR3 coding sequence is TGCGCCAGCAGCCCGTCGCCGGGGGGCCGGAGTGGGGAGACCCAGTACTTC.

The V gene is TRBV5-4, the J gene TRBJ2-1, with 8 bases fitting TRBD2. This CDR3 has 13 residues. Germline-derived CDR1 and CDR2 are SGHNT and YYREEE (reference sequence). Unmatched junction bases numbered 6, after V lost 4 bases and J lost 9 bases. CDR3 sequence reads: CASSTGTRVEQFF. The CDR3 region has the DNA TGTGCCAGCAGCACCGGGACTAGAGTTGAGCAGTTCTTC.

This rearrangement joins TRBV7-9 to TRBJ2-3, with TRBD1 matching 7 bases. With 5 bases clipped from V and 4 bases from J, the junction kept 9 bases outside the gene matches. The germline V gene has CDR1 SEHNR and CDR2 FQNEAQ (reference sequence). The CDR3 loop spans 15 amino acids. CDR3: CASSRRDSRPDTQYF. As DNA, the CDR3 is TGTGCCAGCAGCCGCCGGGACAGTCGTCCAGATACGCAGTATTTT.

The chain couples TRBV7-2 to TRBJ1-1, with 7 bases that match TRBD1. The CDR3 loop spans 14 amino acids. V lost 6 bases, J lost 8 bases, and 12 bases stayed unmatched. The germline CDR1 and CDR2 sequences are SGHTA and FQGNSA. The CDR3 DNA reads as TGTGCCAGCAGTTACTCCGGGACAGAGGGGGAAGCTTTCTTT. This codes for CASSYSGTEGEAFF.

This clone was seen more than once but under ten times. Distinct nucleotide sequences in the sample also encode this CDR3. This rearrangement joins TRBV30 to TRBJ2-2, with TRBD1 identical over 7 bases. The CDR3 spans 13 residues. Germline V gene data show CDR1 as GTSNPN and CDR2 as SVGIG (reference sequence). The junction had 3 bases not matched to a gene; V was cut back by 2 bases and J by 6 bases. The CDR3 protein is CAWSSTGAGELFF. CDR3 nucleotide sequence: TGTGCCTGGAGTTCAACAGGGGCCGGGGAGCTGTTTTTT.

This chain uses TRBV5-6 with TRBJ2-1, with 9 bases matching TRBD2. The CDR3 loop spans 16 amino acids. Germline-derived CDR1 and CDR2 are SGHDT and YYEEEE. V lost 3 bases to trimming and J lost 5 bases; unmatched junction nucleotides: 9. The DNA of the CDR3 is TGTGCCAGCAGCTATGAAAGCGGGAGGAAAAACAATGAGCAGTTCTTC. Protein product: CASSYESGRKNNEQFF.

The chain is built from TRBV6-4 and TRBJ2-2, with 14 bases identical to TRBD2. Germline values: CDR1 MRHNA, CDR2 SNTAGT. Trimming took 2 bases from V and 3 from J; bases not matched to a gene: 5. This CDR3 is 18 amino acids long. The chain's CDR3 is CASSDRLAGGPHTGELFF. The CDR3 DNA reads TGTGCCAGCAGTGACCGACTAGCGGGGGGGCCGCACACCGGGGAGCTGTTTTTT.

Note on this clone: A much larger clone is a single base away; this may be a read error. The same CDR3 also results from other DNA sequences found in this sample. This chain connects TRBV5-1 to TRBJ1-5; D is uncertain. The CDR3 consists of 15 residues. The germline V gene encodes CDR1 SGHRS and CDR2 YFSETQ. V lost 0 bases and J 0 bases, leaving 7 bases between the germline ends. The chain's CDR3 is CASSLEGSSNQPQHF. For the CDR3, the DNA is TGCGCCAGCAGCTTGGAAGGGAGTAGCAATCAGCCCCAGCATTTT. The variable domain in full, completed from reference TRBV5-1 and TRBJ1-5, reads KAGVTQTPRYLIKTRGQQVTLSCSPISGHRSVSWYQQTPGQGLQFLFEYFSETQRNKGNFPGRFSGRQFSNSRSEMNVSTLELGDSALYLCASSLEGSSNQPQHFGDGTRLSIL.

V is TRBV19 and J is TRBJ2-1; 10 bases map to TRBD2. J lost 2 bases, V lost 10 bases, and 8 bases had no gene match. Germline V gene sequence: CDR1 LNHDA, CDR2 SQIVND (reference sequence). The CDR3 is made up of 15 amino acids. The CDR3 sequence is CATQRAGGPYNEQFF. The CDR3 DNA follows: TGTGCCACCCAACGAGCGGGGGGGCCCTACAATGAGCAGTTCTTC.

J is TRBJ1-1 and V is TRBV2; D may be TRBD1 (5 bases). The CDR3 has 14 amino acids. CDR1 and CDR2 (germline): SNHLY, FYNNEI. Between the trimmed V and J ends, which lost 6 bases and 5 bases, there was a span of 16 bases. The CDR3 DNA sequence: TGTGCCAGCAGCCTAGCCCGGGGGGGTACTGAAGCTTTCTTT. This gives the protein CASSLARGGTEAFF.

V gene TRBV5-3 combines with J gene TRBJ2-1; D not resolved. TRBV5-3 belongs to the ORF category, with a function that is uncertain. This CDR3 comprises 18 residues. Trimming stripped 6 bases from V and 9 bases from J, with 31 bases between. The CDR3, as DNA: TGTGCCAGAAAAGGCTCTCTTGATTTCGGCAGCGCTGGCGGTGAGCAGTTCTTC. Translating it yields CARKGSLDFGSAGGEQFF.

A single count supports this clone. V usage is TRBV30 and J usage is TRBJ2-7; D uncertain. Germline V CDR1 and CDR2: GTSNPN, SVGIG (reference sequence). Trimming left V 1 base short and J 0 bases short, with 13 bases between. CDR3 size: 15 residues. This CDR3 is CAWSEGPRSSYEQYF. The DNA for the CDR3 is TGTGCCTGGAGTGAAGGACCTAGGAGCTCCTACGAGCAGTACTTC.

This chain uses TRBV25-1 with TRBJ1-3, with 11 bases that match TRBD1. The V gene end was trimmed by 4 bases and the J gene end by 2 bases; junction bases not matched to a gene: 1. Germline CDR1 MGHDK, CDR2 SYGVNS. The CDR3 sequence is 15 residues long. This CDR3 is CASSGDRGTGNTIYF. CDR3 nucleotide sequence: TGTGCCAGCAGTGGGGACAGGGGGACTGGAAACACCATATATTTT.

The chain links TRBV5-1 to TRBJ2-3; TRBD1 matches at 10 bases. CDR1 and CDR2 from the germline V gene are SGHRS and YFSETQ. The CDR3 extends over 15 amino acids. The V gene end was trimmed by 0 bases and the J gene end by 4 bases; junction bases not matched to a gene: 2. DNA of the CDR3: TGCGCCAGCAGCTTGGTCGGGACAGGGGCAGATACGCAGTATTTT. Its translation: CASSLVGTGADTQYF.

The chain employs TRBV6-6 and TRBJ1-5, with D uncertain. Germline V gene data show CDR1 as MNHNY and CDR2 as SVGAGI (reference sequence). CDR3 size: 14 residues. Between the trimmed V and J ends, which lost 4 bases and 3 bases, there was a span of 10 bases. The CDR3 sequence: CASSFLEANQPQHF. In DNA form, the CDR3 reads TGTGCCAGCAGTTTCCTGGAAGCCAATCAGCCCCAGCATTTT.

The chain joins TRBV5-6 to TRBJ2-7, with 8 positions matching TRBD1. The CDR3 sequence is 15 residues long. Losses at the gene ends were 2 bases for V and 6 bases for J; bases not matched to a gene: 10. Germline assignment: CDR1 SGHDT and CDR2 YYEEEE. The CDR3 reads CASSLLSGTGGEQYF. CDR3 DNA sequence: TGTGCCAGCAGCTTATTATCCGGGACAGGAGGCGAGCAGTACTTC. The entire variable domain, with the rest obtained from reference TRBV5-6 and TRBJ2-7, is as follows: DAGVTQSPTHLIKTRGQQVTLRCSPKSGHDTVSWYQQALGQGPQFIFQYYEEEERQRGNFPDRFSGHQFPNYSSELNVNALLLGDSALYLCASSLLSGTGGEQYFGPGTRLTVT.

This clone was seen many times. The chain has TRBV21-1 and TRBJ2-1; TRBD1 is taken as the D call from the table, unchecked against the DNA. TRBV21-1 is shown as a pseudogene. The CDR3 contains 13 residues. The CDR3 DNA sequence: TGTGCCAGCAGCGCTCAGGCGAACAATGAGCAGTTCTTC. Its protein is CASSAQANNEQFF.

This chain joins TRBV9 and TRBJ2-1; unclear D gene. The germline V and J ends were trimmed by 6 bases and 0 bases, with 13 bases remaining between them. The CDR3 totals 15 residues. CDR1 and CDR2 from the germline V gene are SGDLS and YYNGEE. This CDR3 reads CASNIGGSSYNEQFF. CDR3 sequence (DNA): TGTGCCAGCAACATAGGCGGAAGCTCCTACAATGAGCAGTTCTTC.

Regarding this clone: Other nucleotide sequences in the sample specify the same CDR3. This rearrangement joins TRBV9 to TRBJ1-1; a weak D match, TRBD1 (6 bases). The CDR3 extends over 15 amino acids. V lost 0 bases and J lost 1, with 10 bases in between. Germline values: CDR1 SGDLS, CDR2 YYNGEE. CDR3: CASSVAGVANTEAFF. CDR3 DNA: TGTGCCAGCAGCGTAGCAGGGGTTGCGAACACTGAAGCTTTCTTT.

The rearrangement uses TRBV10-3 and TRBJ1-2, with D possibly matching TRBD1 (5 bases). The CDR3 extends over 16 amino acids. Germline V gene lookup returns CDR1 ENHRY and CDR2 SYGVKD. V was shortened by 6 bases and J by 0 bases, with 17 bases between the two germline ends. CDR3 region: CAISISGTEANYGYTF. CDR3 nucleotides: TGTGCCATCAGCATCTCAGGGACCGAGGCTAACTATGGCTACACCTTC.

The chain is built from TRBV18 and TRBJ2-6; tentatively, D is TRBD1 or TRBD2 (5 bases each). Trimming cost V 2 bases and J 0 bases, with 17 bases left between them. In germline, CDR1 is KGHSH, CDR2 LQKENI. The CDR3 is made up of 19 amino acids. The CDR3 DNA reads as TGTGCCAGCTCACCAATGGCCGGGACCAGGGCCTCTGGGGCCAACGTCCTGACTTTC. It specifies CASSPMAGTRASGANVLTF.

The chain employs TRBV18 and TRBJ2-2, with TRBD2 identical over 7 bases. Germline CDR1 and CDR2: KGHSH and LQKENI. V shed 4 bases and J 6 bases; nucleotides not matched to a gene: 2. This CDR3 region has 13 residues. Here the CDR3 reads CASSRTSAGELFF. In DNA, the CDR3 is TGTGCCAGCTCACGCACTAGCGCCGGGGAGCTGTTTTTT.

V usage is TRBV19 and J usage is TRBJ1-2, with D uncertain. CDR3 size: 15 residues. Germline loops: CDR1 LNHDA, CDR2 SQIVND (reference sequence). With 7 bases removed from V and 2 bases from J, the gap between germline ends came to 17 bases. DNA of the CDR3: TGTGCCAGTAAAGACGGACTTGGACTAAACTATGGCTACACCTTC. Its protein is CASKDGLGLNYGYTF.

DNA for the CDR3: TGTGCCAGCAGCTTCCGAGGACCTTTTAATGAGCAGTTCTTC. Its protein product is CASSFRGPFNEQFF. V gene TRBV7-9 combines with J gene TRBJ2-1; D is undetermined. Looked up from germline, CDR1 is SEHNR and CDR2 is FQNEAQ (reference sequence). The V end lost 3 bases, the J end lost 7 bases, and 13 bases lay between the germline ends. This CDR3 contains 14 residues.

The chain couples TRBV18 to TRBJ2-3; the D gene is possibly TRBD2 (5 bases). This CDR3 region has 14 residues. Trimming pared 3 bases from V and 6 bases from J, leaving 13 bases between. The germline gives CDR1 KGHSH, CDR2 LQKENI. DNA of the CDR3: TGTGCCAGCTCACCTCAGCGGAGCCCGGATACGCAGTATTTT. Translated: CASSPQRSPDTQYF.

The chain employs TRBV7-9 and TRBJ1-1, with D possibly being TRBD1 (5 bases). CDR3 size: 13 residues. The germline CDR1 and CDR2 sequences are SEHNR and FQNEAQ (reference sequence). V was pared by 0 bases and J by 7 bases, with 9 bases between. The CDR3 DNA follows: TGTGCCAGCAGCTTAGCGGCAGGGCTTGAAGCTTTCTTT. Its protein product is CASSLAAGLEAFF.

This chain uses TRBV11-1 with TRBJ1-1; D ambiguous. V was cut by 1 base and J by 4 bases, with 13 bases left in between. CDR3 length: 15 amino acids. Germline lookup yields CDR1 SGHAT and CDR2 FQDESV (reference sequence). CDR3: CASSLDGGFGTEAFF. The CDR3 nucleotides are TGTGCCAGCAGCTTAGATGGCGGTTTTGGCACTGAAGCTTTCTTT.

There are a few counts of this clone. J is TRBJ1-2 and V is TRBV25-1; D ambiguous. CDR3 length: 13 amino acids. Germline CDR1 MGHDK, CDR2 SYGVNS. V was trimmed by 2 bases and J by 4 bases, leaving 8 bases between them. As DNA, the CDR3 is TGTGCCAGCAGTGAAAAGGGCCTCTATGGCTACACCTTC. Translating gives CASSEKGLYGYTF.